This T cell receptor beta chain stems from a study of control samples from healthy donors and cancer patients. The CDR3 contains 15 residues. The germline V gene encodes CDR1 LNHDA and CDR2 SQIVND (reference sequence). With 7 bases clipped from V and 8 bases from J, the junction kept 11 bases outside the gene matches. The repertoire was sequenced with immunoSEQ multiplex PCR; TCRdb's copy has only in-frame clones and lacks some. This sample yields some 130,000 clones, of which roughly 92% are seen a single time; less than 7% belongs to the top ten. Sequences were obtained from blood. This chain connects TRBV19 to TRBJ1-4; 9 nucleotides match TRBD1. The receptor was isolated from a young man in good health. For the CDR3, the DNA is TGTGCCAGTACGGACAGGGGAAGAGTTGGCGAAAAACTGTTTTTT. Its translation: CASTDRGRVGEKLFF.